This T cell receptor beta chain emerged from a study of beta chain features in type 1 diabetes. Expressed TCRB transcripts got sequenced, as all isolated RNA was reverse transcribed. Produced via immunoSEQ multiplex PCR; TCRdb's table is partial and in-frame only. Of hundreds of thousands of clones in the sample, roughly 15% were seen once. Stem cell-like memory, regulatory, central memory and naive CD4+ cells were sorted via CD45RO/CCR7/CD25/CD127/CD95/CD27. Study-wide results and caveats: Cells that show high TCR expression could be over-represented by cDNA sequencing. Insertions at VDJ junctions were less frequent in type 1 diabetes patients. These patients also deleted more nucleotides at the same junctions.

Regarding this clone: As yet, its antigen is unknown.

Trimming cost V 2 bases and J 3 bases; bases outside gene matches: 3. Germline V gene sequence: CDR1 KGHSH, CDR2 LQKENI. The CDR3 consists of 14 residues. V usage is TRBV18 and J usage is TRBJ2-7, with 8 bases identical to TRBD2. Input material: naive CD4+ T cells from blood. The receptor comes from a woman in her late teens or twenties in good health. The CDR3 bases are TGTGCCAGCTCACCAGCCCGGGAGGGCTACGAGCAGTACTTC. This codes for CASSPAREGYEQYF. Variable domain in full (rest from reference TRBV18 and TRBJ2-7): NAGVMQNPRHLVRRRGQEARLRCSPMKGHSHVYWYRQLPEEGLKFMVYLQKENIIDESGMPKERFSAEFPKEGPSILRIQQVVRGDSAAYFCASSPAREGYEQYFGPGTRLTVT.